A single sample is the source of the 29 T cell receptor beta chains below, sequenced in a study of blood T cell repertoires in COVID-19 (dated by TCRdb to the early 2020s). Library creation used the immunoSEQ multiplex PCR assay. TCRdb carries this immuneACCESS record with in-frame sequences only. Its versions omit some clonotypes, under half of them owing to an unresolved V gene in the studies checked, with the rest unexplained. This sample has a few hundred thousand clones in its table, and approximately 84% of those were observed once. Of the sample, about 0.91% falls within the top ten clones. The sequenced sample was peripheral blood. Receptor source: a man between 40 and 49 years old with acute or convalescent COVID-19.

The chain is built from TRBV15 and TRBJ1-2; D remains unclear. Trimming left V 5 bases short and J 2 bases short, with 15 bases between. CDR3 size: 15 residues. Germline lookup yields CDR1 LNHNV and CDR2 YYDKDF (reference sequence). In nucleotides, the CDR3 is TGTGCCACCAGCCCCCGGCTCGGAGGCAACTATGGCTACACCTTC. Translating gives CATSPRLGGNYGYTF.

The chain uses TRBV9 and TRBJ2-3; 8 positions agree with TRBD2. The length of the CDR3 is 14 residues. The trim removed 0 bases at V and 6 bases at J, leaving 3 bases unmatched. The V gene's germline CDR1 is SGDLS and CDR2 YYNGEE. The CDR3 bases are TGTGCCAGCAGCGTAGCCGGGGGGGGTGATACGCAGTATTTT. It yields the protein CASSVAGGGDTQYF.

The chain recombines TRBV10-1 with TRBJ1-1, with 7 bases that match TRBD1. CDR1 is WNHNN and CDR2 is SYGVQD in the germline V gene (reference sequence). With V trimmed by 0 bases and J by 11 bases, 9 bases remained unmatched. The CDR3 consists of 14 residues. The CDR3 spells CASSESTGRPGAFF. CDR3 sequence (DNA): TGCGCCAGCAGTGAGTCGACAGGGCGCCCCGGGGCTTTCTTT.

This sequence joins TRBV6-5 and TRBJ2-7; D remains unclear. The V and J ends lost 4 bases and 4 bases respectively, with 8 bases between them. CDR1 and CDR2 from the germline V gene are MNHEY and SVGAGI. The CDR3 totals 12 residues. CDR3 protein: CASSSLDYEQYF. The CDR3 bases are TGTGCCAGCAGTTCTCTAGATTACGAGCAGTACTTC.

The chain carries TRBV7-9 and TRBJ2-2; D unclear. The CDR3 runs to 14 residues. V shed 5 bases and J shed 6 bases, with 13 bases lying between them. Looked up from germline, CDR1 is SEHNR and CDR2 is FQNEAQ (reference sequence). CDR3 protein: CASSPNSSPGELFF. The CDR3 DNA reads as TGTGCCAGCAGCCCCAACTCGTCCCCCGGGGAGCTGTTTTTT. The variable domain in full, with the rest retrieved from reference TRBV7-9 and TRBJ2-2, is DTGVSQNPRHKITKRGQNVTFRCDPISEHNRLYWYRQTLGQGPEFLTYFQNEAQLEKSRLLSDRFSAERPKGSFSTLEIQRTEQGDSAMYLCASSPNSSPGELFFGEGSRLTVL.

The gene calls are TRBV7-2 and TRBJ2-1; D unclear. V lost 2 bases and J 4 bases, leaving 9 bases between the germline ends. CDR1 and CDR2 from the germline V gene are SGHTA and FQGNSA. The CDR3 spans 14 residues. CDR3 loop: CASSLTTNYNEQFF. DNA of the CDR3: TGTGCCAGCAGCTTAACAACGAATTACAATGAGCAGTTCTTC. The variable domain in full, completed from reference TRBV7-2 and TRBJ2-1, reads GAGVSQSPSNKVTEKGKDVELRCDPISGHTALYWYRQSLGQGLEFLIYFQGNSAPDKSGLPSDRFSAERTGGSVSTLTIQRTQQEDSAVYLCASSLTTNYNEQFFGPGTRLTVL.

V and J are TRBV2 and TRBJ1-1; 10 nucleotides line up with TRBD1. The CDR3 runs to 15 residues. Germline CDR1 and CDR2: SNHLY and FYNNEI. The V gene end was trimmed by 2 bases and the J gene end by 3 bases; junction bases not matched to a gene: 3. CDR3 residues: CASSEQGTGDTEAFF. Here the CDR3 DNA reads TGTGCCAGCAGTGAACAAGGGACAGGGGACACTGAAGCTTTCTTT.

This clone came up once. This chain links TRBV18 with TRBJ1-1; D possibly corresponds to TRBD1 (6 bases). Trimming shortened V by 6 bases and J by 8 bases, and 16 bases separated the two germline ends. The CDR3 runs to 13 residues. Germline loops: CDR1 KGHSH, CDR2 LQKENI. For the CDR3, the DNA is TGTGCCAGCTCCCCTGATTACGACAGGGAAGCTTTCTTT. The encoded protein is CASSPDYDREAFF.

The CDR3 nucleotides read TGTGCCACCAGTGATCGGAGGACAGCAGAGACCCAGTACTTC. Residues: CATSDRRTAETQYF. The gene calls are TRBV24-1 and TRBJ2-5, with D tentatively TRBD1 (6 bases). The germline V and J ends were trimmed by 3 bases and 4 bases, with 11 bases remaining between them. This CDR3 spans 14 amino acids. CDR1 KGHDR and CDR2 SFDVKD come from the germline V gene.

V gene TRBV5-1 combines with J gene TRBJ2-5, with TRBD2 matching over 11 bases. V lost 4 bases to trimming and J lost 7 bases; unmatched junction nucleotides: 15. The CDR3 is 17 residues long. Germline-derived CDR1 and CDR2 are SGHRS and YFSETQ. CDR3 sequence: CASSRTGTSGMGATQYF. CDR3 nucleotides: TGCGCCAGCAGCCGCACCGGGACTAGCGGCATGGGGGCGACCCAGTACTTC.

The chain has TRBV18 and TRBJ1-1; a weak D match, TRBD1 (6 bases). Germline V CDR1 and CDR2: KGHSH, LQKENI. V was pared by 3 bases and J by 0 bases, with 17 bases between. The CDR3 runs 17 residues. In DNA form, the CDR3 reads TGTGCCAGCTCACCGTCCATTCTACAGGGAGTGAACACTGAAGCTTTCTTT. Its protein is CASSPSILQGVNTEAFF.

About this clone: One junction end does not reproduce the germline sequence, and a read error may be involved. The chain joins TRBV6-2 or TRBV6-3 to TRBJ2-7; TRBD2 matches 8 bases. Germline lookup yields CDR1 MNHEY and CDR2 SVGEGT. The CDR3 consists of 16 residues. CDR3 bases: TGTGCCAGCAGTTATACTAGCGGAATACCCTCCTACAAGCAGTACTTC. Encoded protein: CASSYTSGIPSYKQYF.

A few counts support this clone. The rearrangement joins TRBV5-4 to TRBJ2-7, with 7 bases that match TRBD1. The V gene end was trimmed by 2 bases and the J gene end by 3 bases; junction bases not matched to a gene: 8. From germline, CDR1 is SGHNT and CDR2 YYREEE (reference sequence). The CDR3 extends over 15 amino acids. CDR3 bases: TGTGCCAGCAGCTTCGAGGGGGCAAGAGGCTACGAGCAGTACTTC. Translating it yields CASSFEGARGYEQYF.

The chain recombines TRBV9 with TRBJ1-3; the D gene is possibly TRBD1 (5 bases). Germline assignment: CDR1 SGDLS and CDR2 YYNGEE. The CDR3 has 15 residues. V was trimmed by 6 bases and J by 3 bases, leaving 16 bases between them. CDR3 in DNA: TGTGCCAGCACCCTAGCGGGGGGATATGGAAACACCATATATTTT. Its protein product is CASTLAGGYGNTIYF.

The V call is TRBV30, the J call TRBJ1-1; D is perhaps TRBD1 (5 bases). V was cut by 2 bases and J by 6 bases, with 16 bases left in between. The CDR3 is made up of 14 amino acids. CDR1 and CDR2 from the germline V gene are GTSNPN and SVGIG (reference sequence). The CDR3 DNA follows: TGTGCCTGGAGTTCTCGGGGTTGGGGGGCTGAAGCTTTCTTT. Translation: CAWSSRGWGAEAFF.

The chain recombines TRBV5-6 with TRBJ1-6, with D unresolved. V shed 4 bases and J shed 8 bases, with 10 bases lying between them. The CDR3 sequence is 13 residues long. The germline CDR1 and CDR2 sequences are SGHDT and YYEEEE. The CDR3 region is CASSLDRDSPLHF. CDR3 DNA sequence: TGTGCCAGCAGCCTGGACCGGGATTCACCCCTCCACTTT.

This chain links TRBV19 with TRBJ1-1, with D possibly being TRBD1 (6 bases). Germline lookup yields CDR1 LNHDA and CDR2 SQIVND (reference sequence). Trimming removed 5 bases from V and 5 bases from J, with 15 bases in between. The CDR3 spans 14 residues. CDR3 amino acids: CASSLTGTLTEAFF. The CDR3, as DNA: TGTGCCAGTAGTTTGACAGGAACGCTTACTGAAGCTTTCTTT.

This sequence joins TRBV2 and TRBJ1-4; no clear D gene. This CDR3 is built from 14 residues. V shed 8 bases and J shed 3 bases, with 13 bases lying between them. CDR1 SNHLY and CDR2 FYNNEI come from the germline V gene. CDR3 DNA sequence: TGTGCCAGCCTTCGGTCAACGGCTAATGAAAAACTGTTTTTT. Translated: CASLRSTANEKLFF.

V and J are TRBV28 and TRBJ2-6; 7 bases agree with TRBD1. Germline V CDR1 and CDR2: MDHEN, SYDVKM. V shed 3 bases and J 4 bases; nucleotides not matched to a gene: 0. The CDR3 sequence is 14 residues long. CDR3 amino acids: CASSLTGGANVLTF. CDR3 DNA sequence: TGTGCCAGCAGTTTGACAGGGGGGGCCAACGTCCTGACTTTC. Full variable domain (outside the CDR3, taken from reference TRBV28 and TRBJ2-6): DVKVTQSSRYLVKRTGEKVFLECVQDMDHENMFWYRQDPGLGLRLIYFSYDVKMKEKGDIPEGYSVSREKKERFSLILESASTNQTSMYLCASSLTGGANVLTFGAGSRLTVL.

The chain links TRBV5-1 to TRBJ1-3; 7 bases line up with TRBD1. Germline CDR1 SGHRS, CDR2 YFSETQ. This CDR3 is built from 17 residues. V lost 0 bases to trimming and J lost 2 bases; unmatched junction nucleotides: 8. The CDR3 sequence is CASSLGQGASAGNTIYF. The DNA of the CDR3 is TGCGCCAGCAGCTTGGGACAGGGAGCATCTGCTGGAAACACCATATATTTT.

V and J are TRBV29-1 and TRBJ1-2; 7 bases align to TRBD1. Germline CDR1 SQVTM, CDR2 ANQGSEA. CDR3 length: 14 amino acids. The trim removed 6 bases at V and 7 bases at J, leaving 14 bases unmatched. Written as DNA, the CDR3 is TGCAGCGTGGAGGGGACAGCCGAAGGGTCTGGCTACACCTTC. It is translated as CSVEGTAEGSGYTF.

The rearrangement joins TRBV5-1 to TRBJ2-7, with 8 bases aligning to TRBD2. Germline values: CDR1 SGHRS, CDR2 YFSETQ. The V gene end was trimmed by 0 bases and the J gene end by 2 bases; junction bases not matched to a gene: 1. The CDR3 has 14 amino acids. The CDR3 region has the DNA TGCGCCAGCAGCTTGGGCGGGGGGCCCTACGAGCAGTACTTC. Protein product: CASSLGGGPYEQYF.

As DNA, the CDR3 is TGTGCCAGCTACCCGAACGGGGGGGCTAGCACAGATACGCAGTATTTT. It specifies CASYPNGGASTDTQYF. V gene TRBV5-4 combines with J gene TRBJ2-3; TRBD2 aligns across 8 bases. CDR1 and CDR2 from the germline V gene are SGHNT and YYREEE (reference sequence). CDR3 length: 16 residues. The ends lost 7 bases at V and 0 bases at J; junction bases unmatched: 10.

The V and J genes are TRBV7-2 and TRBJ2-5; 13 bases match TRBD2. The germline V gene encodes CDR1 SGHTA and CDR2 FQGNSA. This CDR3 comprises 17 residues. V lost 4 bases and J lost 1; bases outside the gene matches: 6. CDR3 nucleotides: TGTGCCAGCAGCTCCGGACTAGCGGGGGCTATCCAAGAGACCCAGTACTTC. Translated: CASSSGLAGAIQETQYF.

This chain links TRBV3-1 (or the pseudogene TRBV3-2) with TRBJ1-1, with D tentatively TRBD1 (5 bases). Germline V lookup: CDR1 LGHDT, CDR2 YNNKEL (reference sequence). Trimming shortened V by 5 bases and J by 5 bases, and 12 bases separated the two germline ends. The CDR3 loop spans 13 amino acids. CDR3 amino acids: CASSSGLRTEAFF. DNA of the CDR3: TGTGCCAGCAGCTCAGGGCTTCGAACTGAAGCTTTCTTT.

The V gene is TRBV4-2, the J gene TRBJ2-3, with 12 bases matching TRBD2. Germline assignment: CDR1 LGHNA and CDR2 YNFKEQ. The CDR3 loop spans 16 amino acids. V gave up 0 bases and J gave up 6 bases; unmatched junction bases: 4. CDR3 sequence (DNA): TGTGCCAGCAGCCAAGAGACTAGCGGGGGTAGCGATACGCAGTATTTT. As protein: CASSQETSGGSDTQYF.

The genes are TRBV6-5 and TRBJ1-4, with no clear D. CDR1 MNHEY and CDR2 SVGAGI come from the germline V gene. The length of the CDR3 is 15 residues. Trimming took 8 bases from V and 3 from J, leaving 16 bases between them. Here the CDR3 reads CASSMSGSPNEKLFF. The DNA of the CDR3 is TGTGCCAGCTCCATGTCGGGGAGTCCTAATGAAAAACTGTTTTTT.

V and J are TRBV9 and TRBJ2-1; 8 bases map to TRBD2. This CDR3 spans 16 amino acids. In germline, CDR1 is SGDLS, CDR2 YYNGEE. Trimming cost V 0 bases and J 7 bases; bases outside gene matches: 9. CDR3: CASSVVSAGAVNEQFF. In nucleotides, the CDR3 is TGTGCCAGCAGCGTAGTATCAGCGGGGGCCGTTAATGAGCAGTTCTTC.

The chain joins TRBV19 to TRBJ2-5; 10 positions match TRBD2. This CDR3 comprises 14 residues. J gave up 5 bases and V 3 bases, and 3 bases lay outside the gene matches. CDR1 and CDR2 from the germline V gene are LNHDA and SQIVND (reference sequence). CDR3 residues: CASSIEAGGETQYF. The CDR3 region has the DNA TGTGCCAGTAGTATCGAAGCGGGGGGGGAGACCCAGTACTTC.